This entry describes one T cell receptor (beta chain). The antigen remains undetermined. Measured with immunoSEQ multiplex PCR; TCRdb has only the in-frame clones, and not every one. There are 20,000 to 30,000 clones in the sample; around 79% occur only once, and 7.7% lies in the top ten. GI sites, liver, skin and spleen were taken after median 9.75 post-mortem hours. This sample stems from a study of tissue T cells after allogeneic stem cell transplantation. Whole-study findings and limits: In patients and mice, blood and spleen missed much of tissue repertoire. TCR repertoires tracked anatomic similarity, regardless of disease or transplant status.

The CDR3 has 13 residues. Germline assignment: CDR1 KGHSH and CDR2 LQKENI. V lost 5 bases to trimming and J lost 5 bases, with 11 bases between them. The source is a female donor older than 55 with lung cancer. The sample in question was tissue from the ileum, obtained at autopsy. The chain couples TRBV18 to TRBJ2-3, with no clear D. CDR3: CASSMYPLDTQYF. The DNA for the CDR3 is TGTGCCAGCTCAATGTATCCCCTAGATACGCAGTATTTT.